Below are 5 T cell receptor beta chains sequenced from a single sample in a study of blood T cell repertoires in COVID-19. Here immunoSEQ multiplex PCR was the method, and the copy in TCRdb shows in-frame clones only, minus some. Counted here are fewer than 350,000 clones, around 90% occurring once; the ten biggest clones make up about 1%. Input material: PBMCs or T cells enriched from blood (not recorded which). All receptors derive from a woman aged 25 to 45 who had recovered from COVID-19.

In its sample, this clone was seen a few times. In nucleotides, the CDR3 is TGCGCCAGCAGCATGACTAGCGGAGACTACGAGCAGTACTTC. Translating gives CASSMTSGDYEQYF. This sequence joins TRBV5-1 and TRBJ2-7, with 9 bases fitting TRBD2. Per germline, CDR1 SGHRS and CDR2 YFSETQ. The V and J ends lost 4 bases and 3 bases, in that order; junction bases with no gene match: 5. The CDR3 length is 14 residues.

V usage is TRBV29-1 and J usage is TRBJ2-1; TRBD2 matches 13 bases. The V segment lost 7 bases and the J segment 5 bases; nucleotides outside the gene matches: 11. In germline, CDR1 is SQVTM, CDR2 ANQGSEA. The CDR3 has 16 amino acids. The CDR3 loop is CSGGVTSGRPNNEQFF. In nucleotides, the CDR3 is TGCAGCGGGGGGGTGACTAGCGGGAGGCCCAACAATGAGCAGTTCTTC.

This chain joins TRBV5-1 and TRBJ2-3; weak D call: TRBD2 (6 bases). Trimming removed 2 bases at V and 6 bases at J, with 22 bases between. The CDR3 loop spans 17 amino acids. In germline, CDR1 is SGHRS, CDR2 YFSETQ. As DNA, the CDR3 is TGCGCCAGCAGCTTTGGAAATGGCGGGGCCCAAGCGGATACGCAGTATTTT. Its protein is CASSFGNGGAQADTQYF.

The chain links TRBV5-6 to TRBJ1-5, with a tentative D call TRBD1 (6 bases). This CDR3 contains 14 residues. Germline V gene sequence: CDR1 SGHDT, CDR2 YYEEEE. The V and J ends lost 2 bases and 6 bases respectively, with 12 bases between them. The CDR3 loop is CASSLGGRVQPQHF. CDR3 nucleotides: TGTGCCAGCAGCTTAGGGGGACGGGTTCAGCCCCAGCATTTT.

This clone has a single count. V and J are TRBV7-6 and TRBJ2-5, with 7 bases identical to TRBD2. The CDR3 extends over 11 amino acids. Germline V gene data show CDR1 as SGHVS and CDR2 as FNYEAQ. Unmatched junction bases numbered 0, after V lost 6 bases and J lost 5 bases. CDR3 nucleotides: TGTGCCAGCAGGGGGGGGGAGACCCAGTACTTC. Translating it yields CASRGGETQYF.